These T cell receptor beta chains were read from a single sample in a study of blood T cell repertoires in COVID-19. TCRdb's copy holds only in-frame clones and misses some; the assay was immunoSEQ multiplex PCR. In the table there are more than 200,000 clones, about 87% of which are singletons. Sequenced sample: peripheral blood. These receptors originate from a man aged 25-45 years with COVID-19, enrolled during active disease. Each CDR3 is given with its conserved first and last residue. Fields, in order: V gene, CDR3 length, D gene, clone size, J gene, CDR3 DNA, CDR3 protein. A D gene is named only where the DNA matches it firmly. Expanded clones are given a class, and other clones once, few, many or no size at all.

TRBV7-2	14	TRBD1	.	TRBJ1-1	TGTGCCAGCAGCTTAGACAGGGGATATACTGAAGCTTTCTTT	CASSLDRGYTEAFF
TRBV28	16	TRBD1	.	TRBJ1-5	TGTGCCAGCAGATCGGCGGGACAGGGTGAGACTCGGCCCCAGCATTTT	CASRSAGQGETRPQHF
TRBV11-2	15	TRBD1	.	TRBJ2-6	TGTGCCAGCCTGGACAGGATCTCTGGGGCCAACGTCCTGACTTTC	CASLDRISGANVLTF
TRBV2	16	.	once	TRBJ1-3	TGTGCCAGCAGCCCCGGAGGGCTAGCAACTGGAAACACCATATATTTT	CASSPGGLATGNTIYF
TRBV2	16	TRBD2	.	TRBJ2-3	TGTGCCAGCAGTGAACGGGCTAGCGGGAGAACAGATACGCAGTATTTT	CASSERASGRTDTQYF
TRBV3-1/TRBV3-2	15	TRBD1	.	TRBJ2-1	TGTGCCAGCAGCCACGGGACAGGGGCGTTCAGTGAGCAGTTCTTC	CASSHGTGAFSEQFF
TRBV18	17	TRBD1	.	TRBJ2-7	TGTGCCAGCTCAACGCCCTTAACAGGGGGCGCCTTTTACGAGCAGTACTTC	CASSTPLTGGAFYEQYF
TRBV7-8	15	TRBD1	.	TRBJ1-2	TGTGCCAGCAGCTTACCTACAGGGGGTGGCTATGGCTACACCTTC	CASSLPTGGGYGYTF
TRBV6-6	14	.	.	TRBJ2-1	TGTGCCAGCAGTCGAGGACAACCGGGTAGTGAGCAGTTCTTC	CASSRGQPGSEQFF
TRBV7-9	16	TRBD1	.	TRBJ1-2	TGTGCCAGCAGCTTAGCAGGTGGGACAGCATACTATGGCTACACCTTC	CASSLAGGTAYYGYTF
TRBV20-1	11	TRBD1	.	TRBJ1-1	TGCAGTGCCCGGGACAGGGCTGAAGCTTTCTTT	CSARDRAEAFF
TRBV7-9	13	TRBD1	.	TRBJ2-7	TGTGCCAGCAGCTCCGCTACAGGGGTCGAGCAGTACTTC	CASSSATGVEQYF
TRBV2	12	.	once	TRBJ2-3	TGTGCCAGCAGTGAAATGAGGGATACGCAGTATTTT	CASSEMRDTQYF
TRBV19	15	TRBD1	once	TRBJ2-1	TGTGCCAGTAGTGCCGGGACAGGGAATTTCAATGAGCAGTTCTTC	CASSAGTGNFNEQFF
TRBV28	19	TRBD1	.	TRBJ1-2	TGTGCCAGCAGCATCACCCGGGGGGGACAGCTAAACAGTAACTATGGCTACACCTTC	CASSITRGGQLNSNYGYTF
TRBV30	12	.	.	TRBJ2-7	TGTGCCTGGGTCAGCGGGTACTACGAGCAGTACTTC	CAWVSGYYEQYF
TRBV29-1	14	TRBD1	.	TRBJ1-6	TGCAGCGTCGCTACTGGGACAGGGAATTCACCCCTCCACTTT	CSVATGTGNSPLHF
TRBV19	15	.	.	TRBJ2-7	TGTGCCAGTAGTATATTTCTTCTAGACGAAGCCGAGCAGTACTTC	CASSIFLLDEAEQYF
TRBV5-1	14	.	.	TRBJ1-3	TGCGCCAGCACGGTTGGGAGCTCTGGAAACACCATATATTTT	CASTVGSSGNTIYF
TRBV11-2	14	.	.	TRBJ2-1	TGTGCCAGCAGCTTCGCAGGGAAGAGCAATGAGCAGTTCTTC	CASSFAGKSNEQFF
TRBV14	17	TRBD1	.	TRBJ1-4	TGTGCCAGCAGCCAAGATCGCCAGGGGGCTCTAACCGAAAAACTGTTTTTT	CASSQDRQGALTEKLFF
TRBV5-1	15	.	.	TRBJ2-2	TGCGCCAGCAGCTTGCGGGAAGCGAACACCGGGGAGCTGTTTTTT	CASSLREANTGELFF
TRBV30	15	.	once	TRBJ2-3	TGTGCCTGGAGTTTCCCCGGTTCAAGCGGGGATACGCAGTATTTT	CAWSFPGSSGDTQYF
TRBV21-1	14	.	.	TRBJ1-5	TGTGCCAGCAGCAAAGTACAGGTTGATCAGCCCCAGCATTTT	CASSKVQVDQPQHF
TRBV4-3	14	.	.	TRBJ1-5	TGCGCCAGCAGCCAAGCCAGGGTAGATCAGCCCCAGCATTTT	CASSQARVDQPQHF
TRBV29-1	18	TRBD1	.	TRBJ1-1	TGCAGCGCCAGAGTGGGAGCCATATTCGGGACAGGGAACACTGAAGCTTTCTTT	CSARVGAIFGTGNTEAFF
TRBV6-5	15	TRBD2	.	TRBJ2-7	TGTGCCAGCAGTCTCAGACTAGCGGGGTGGTACGAGCAGTACTTC	CASSLRLAGWYEQYF
TRBV7-2	15	.	.	TRBJ1-2	TGTGCCAGCAGCTTAGCTAGTGCAGGGCCCTATGGCTACACCTTC	CASSLASAGPYGYTF
TRBV28	14	TRBD1	.	TRBJ1-4	TGTGCCAGCAGTTTACCGACAGGGTCTGAAAAACTGTTTTTT	CASSLPTGSEKLFF
TRBV7-3	14	.	.	TRBJ1-1	TGTGCCAGCAGCTTAGGGTCAGTACAGGGTCCGGCTTTCTTT	CASSLGSVQGPAFF
TRBV5-1	16	TRBD1	.	TRBJ1-1	TGCGCCAGCAGCTCGACAGGGAGAGTGGTAAACACTGAAGCTTTCTTT	CASSSTGRVVNTEAFF
TRBV6-6	15	TRBD1	.	TRBJ1-1	TGTGCCATTAACGACAGGGTGGGGGCGAACACTGAAGCTTTCTTT	CAINDRVGANTEAFF
TRBV7-2	15	.	.	TRBJ1-6	TGTGCCAGCAGCCCCAGGACAGATCCTCATTCACCCCTCCACTTT	CASSPRTDPHSPLHF
TRBV7-3	15	TRBD1	.	TRBJ2-5	TGTGCCAGCAGCCCCCAGGGGGCGCGTTCAGAGACCCAGTACTTC	CASSPQGARSETQYF
TRBV5-4	15	.	.	TRBJ1-2	TGTGCCAGCAGCAGATCGACAGCCTTCCCCTATGGCTACACCTTC	CASSRSTAFPYGYTF
TRBV24-1	12	TRBD1	.	TRBJ1-1	TGTGCCACCAGCCAGACAGGGAATGGAGCTTTCTTT	CATSQTGNGAFF
TRBV4-2	15	.	.	TRBJ1-1	TGTGCCAGCAGCCAAACAGGTACCATGAACACTGAAGCTTTCTTT	CASSQTGTMNTEAFF
TRBV5-1	17	TRBD2	.	TRBJ2-7	TGCGCCAGCAGCTTCTATTCTGCTGCTAGCGGGATTGGCGAGCAGTACTTC	CASSFYSAASGIGEQYF
TRBV15	17	TRBD1	.	TRBJ2-2	TGTGCCACCAGCAGAGATTATATAGGGACAGGGACCGGGGAGCTGTTTTTT	CATSRDYIGTGTGELFF
TRBV3-1/TRBV3-2	13	.	.	TRBJ2-7	TGTGCCAGCAGCCAAGATCTTTCCTACGAGCAGTACTTC	CASSQDLSYEQYF
TRBV28	15	.	.	TRBJ1-2	TGTGCCAGCAGTGCGGAGGGGCGCCTAAACTATGGCTACACCTTC	CASSAEGRLNYGYTF
TRBV5-1	14	TRBD2	.	TRBJ2-3	TGCGCCAGCAGCTCCGGGACTAGCAGACCAACGCAGTATTTT	CASSSGTSRPTQYF
TRBV9	13	.	.	TRBJ2-3	TGTGCCAGCAGCGGCAGTAGCACAGATACGCAGTATTTT	CASSGSSTDTQYF
TRBV7-2	18	.	.	TRBJ2-2	TGTGCCAGCAGCTTAGCAGACAGGTTCGCCCCCTTCACCGGGGAGCTGTTTTTT	CASSLADRFAPFTGELFF